This entry lists 24 T cell receptor beta chains sequenced from one sample in a study of PD-L1 blockade in urothelial cancer. Some clones are missing from TCRdb's copy, which holds only in-frame ones; the method was immunoSEQ multiplex PCR. This sample has approximately 52,000 clones; approximately 77% occur once, and the top ten carry over 3.5%. The sample was PBMCs, taken around atezolizumab (anti-PD-L1) treatment. The receptors were sampled from a man aged 70 or older with urothelial cancer.

The J gene is TRBJ2-3, the V gene TRBV5-1; TRBD2 matches at 15 bases. Trimming cost V 4 bases and J 2 bases; bases outside gene matches: 8. Germline V lookup: CDR1 SGHRS, CDR2 YFSETQ. The CDR3 sequence is 18 residues long. This CDR3 is CASSLQGLAGGTTDTQYF. CDR3 bases: TGCGCCAGCAGCCTCCAGGGACTAGCGGGAGGTACCACAGATACGCAGTATTTT.

A few counts support this clone. The chain has TRBV6-6 and TRBJ2-7; the match to TRBD1 covers 8 bases. The CDR3 sequence is 14 residues long. CDR1 is MNHNY and CDR2 is SVGAGI in the germline V gene (reference sequence). The ends lost 6 bases at V and 2 bases at J; junction bases unmatched: 6. The CDR3 DNA reads as TGTGCCAGCAGGGAAGACAGGGGCCCCTACGAGCAGTACTTC. The encoded protein is CASREDRGPYEQYF.

CDR3 amino acids: CASSPGLSEDEKLFF. DNA of the CDR3: TGTGCCAGCTCTCCGGGCCTCTCGGAGGATGAAAAACTGTTTTTT. V gene TRBV18 combines with J gene TRBJ1-4, with D hard to call. The germline V gene encodes CDR1 KGHSH and CDR2 LQKENI. The V end was cut by 6 bases, the J end by 6 bases, with 17 bases between. This CDR3 is 15 amino acids long.

This clone has a single count. The chain has TRBV14 and TRBJ1-1; 8 nucleotides align to TRBD1. The junction had 4 bases not matched to a gene; V was cut back by 3 bases and J by 1 base. The CDR3 loop spans 15 amino acids. Germline V gene lookup returns CDR1 SGHDN and CDR2 FVKESK. As DNA, the CDR3 is TGTGCCAGCAGCCAGTCGGGACAGGAGAACACTGAAGCTTTCTTT. Translated, it gives CASSQSGQENTEAFF.

The rearrangement joins TRBV6-5 to TRBJ1-6; D remains ambiguous. The CDR3 is 14 residues long. The ends were cut back, 2 bases at V and 6 bases at J, with 8 bases in the middle. The germline CDR1 and CDR2 sequences are MNHEY and SVGAGI. The CDR3 bases are TGTGCCAGCAGTTACAGGGAGAGTAATTCACCCCTCCACTTT. Translation gives CASSYRESNSPLHF.

This chain links TRBV7-8 with TRBJ1-1; D might be TRBD1 (5 bases). Trimming stripped 5 bases from V and 5 bases from J, with 15 bases between. There are 14 residues in the CDR3. Germline loops: CDR1 SGHVS, CDR2 FQNEAQ. CDR3 sequence reads: CASSRQTVGTEAFF. CDR3 DNA sequence: TGTGCCAGCAGCCGACAGACAGTGGGGACTGAAGCTTTCTTT. The variable domain in full, completed from reference TRBV7-8 and TRBJ1-1, reads GAGVSQSPRYKVAKRGQDVALRCDPISGHVSLFWYQQALGQGPEFLTYFQNEAQLDKSGLPSDRFFAERPEGSVSTLKIQRTQQEDSAVYLCASSRQTVGTEAFFGQGTRLTVV.

The V and J genes are TRBV27 and TRBJ1-2; D is unresolved. The germline gives CDR1 MNHEY, CDR2 SMNVEV (reference sequence). Trimming took 3 bases from V and 3 from J, leaving 11 bases between them. CDR3 length equals 14 residues. The CDR3 protein is CASSLRASHYGYTF. The DNA of the CDR3 is TGTGCCAGCAGTTTGAGGGCCAGCCACTATGGCTACACCTTC.

The chain is built from TRBV9 and TRBJ2-2, with 9 bases lining up with TRBD2. The V gene's germline CDR1 is SGDLS and CDR2 YYNGEE. The V segment lost 3 bases and the J segment 6 bases; nucleotides outside the gene matches: 9. This CDR3 region has 16 residues. CDR3 nucleotide sequence: TGTGCCAGCAGCGCGAACCCGGGACTAGCTTCCGGGGAGCTGTTTTTT. This codes for CASSANPGLASGELFF.

In this sample, this clone turned up a few times. The chain has TRBV5-6 and TRBJ2-7; TRBD1 matches at 7 bases. Germline V gives CDR1 SGHDT, CDR2 YYEEEE. This CDR3 contains 14 residues. Trimming removed 5 bases from V and 2 bases from J; junction bases left unmatched: 7. CDR3 in amino acids: CASSSDREAYEQYF. Written as DNA, the CDR3 is TGTGCCAGCAGTTCCGACAGGGAAGCCTACGAGCAGTACTTC.

V and J are TRBV5-1 and TRBJ2-3, with D tentatively TRBD1 (6 bases). Between the trimmed V and J ends, which lost 4 bases and 5 bases, there was a span of 11 bases. CDR1 is SGHRS and CDR2 is YFSETQ in the germline V gene. The CDR3 contains 13 residues. CDR3 protein: CASSVTGLDTQYF. The CDR3 DNA sequence: TGCGCCAGCAGCGTTACAGGGTTAGATACGCAGTATTTT.

This clone rates as medium-sized. V gene TRBV4-2 combines with J gene TRBJ1-2, with 12 nucleotides matching TRBD1. Germline V CDR1 and CDR2: LGHNA, YNFKEQ. V lost 0 bases and J lost 8; bases outside the gene matches: 1. There are 14 residues in the CDR3. As DNA, the CDR3 is TGTGCCAGCAGCCAAGATGGGACAGGGGGCGGCTACACCTTC. Translating gives CASSQDGTGGGYTF.

This chain links TRBV18 with TRBJ2-7; 7 bases fit TRBD1. The V and J ends lost 4 bases and 0 bases, in that order; junction bases with no gene match: 3. The CDR3 length is 14 residues. Germline-derived CDR1 and CDR2 are KGHSH and LQKENI. DNA for the CDR3: TGTGCCAGCTCACTCACAGGGGCCTCCTACGAGCAGTACTTC. The encoded protein is CASSLTGASYEQYF.

V and J are TRBV5-8 and TRBJ2-7; possibly TRBD1 for D (5 bases). V was pared by 5 bases and J by 0 bases, with 12 bases between. This CDR3 spans 14 amino acids. CDR1 and CDR2 from the germline V gene are SGHTS and YDEGEE. The CDR3 loop is CASRGRASSYEQYF. CDR3 DNA sequence: TGTGCCAGCAGGGGCAGGGCCTCCTCCTACGAGCAGTACTTC.

The chain has TRBV7-2 and TRBJ1-1; 11 bases are shared with TRBD1. The CDR3 consists of 17 residues. V lost 1 base and J lost 4; bases outside the gene matches: 8. Germline assignment: CDR1 SGHTA and CDR2 FQGNSA. In nucleotides, the CDR3 is TGTGCCAGCAGCTTAGGAGGACAGGGGGCATGGGGCACTGAAGCTTTCTTT. Its translation: CASSLGGQGAWGTEAFF.

V gene TRBV7-8 combines with J gene TRBJ2-5; D is perhaps TRBD1 (5 bases). Germline-derived CDR1 and CDR2 are SGHVS and FQNEAQ. The CDR3 has 13 residues. With 6 bases removed from V and 1 base from J, the gap between germline ends came to 9 bases. The CDR3 sequence: CASSTDSQETQYF. DNA of the CDR3: TGTGCCAGCAGTACAGACAGCCAAGAGACCCAGTACTTC.

This CDR3 is CASSLGIAQETQYF. CDR3 DNA: TGTGCCAGCAGCTTAGGGATAGCGCAAGAGACCCAGTACTTC. The J gene is TRBJ2-5, the V gene TRBV9; tentatively, D is TRBD2 (5 bases). The CDR3 loop spans 14 amino acids. Trimming pared 4 bases from V and 2 bases from J, leaving 12 bases between. Germline V CDR1 and CDR2: SGDLS, YYNGEE.

This chain joins TRBV19 and TRBJ1-1; 9 bases align to TRBD1. This CDR3 contains 17 residues. The ends lost 5 bases at V and 1 base at J; junction bases unmatched: 11. Germline loops: CDR1 LNHDA, CDR2 SQIVND (reference sequence). The CDR3 DNA reads TGTGCCAGTAGTCTAGGCCCCTGGGACAGGGCGAACACTGAAGCTTTCTTT. It translates to CASSLGPWDRANTEAFF.

As regards this clone: Germline and junction disagree at one end, which may indicate a read error. This sequence joins TRBV5-5 and TRBJ2-6, with D tentatively TRBD1 (5 bases). Germline values: CDR1 SGHKS, CDR2 YYEKEE (reference sequence). CDR3 size: 15 residues. The CDR3 protein is CASSPDRSGANVLTF. In DNA, the CDR3 is TGCGCCAGCAGCCCAGACAGATCTGGGGCCAACGTCCTGACTTTC.

The rearrangement uses TRBV2 and TRBJ1-5; 8 bases map to TRBD1. This CDR3 has 14 amino acids. J lost 7 bases, V lost 5 bases, and 7 bases had no gene match. Germline values: CDR1 SNHLY, CDR2 FYNNEI. CDR3 loop: CASSSTGVGQPQHF. DNA of the CDR3: TGTGCCAGCAGTTCGACAGGGGTAGGGCAGCCCCAGCATTTT.

The rearrangement joins TRBV5-1 to TRBJ1-1, with 9 bases matching TRBD1. Trimming took 4 bases from V and 5 from J; bases not matched to a gene: 6. In germline, CDR1 is SGHRS, CDR2 YFSETQ. The CDR3 covers 14 residues. CDR3 in amino acids: CASSKSGTGTEAFF. CDR3 sequence (DNA): TGCGCCAGCAGCAAATCCGGGACAGGGACTGAAGCTTTCTTT.

The genes are TRBV7-9 and TRBJ2-1; 8 nucleotides match TRBD2. In germline, CDR1 is SEHNR, CDR2 FQNEAQ (reference sequence). The CDR3 length is 14 residues. V lost 2 bases, J lost 9 bases, and 6 bases stayed unmatched. CDR3 region: CASSLTGLGGEQFF. Written as DNA, the CDR3 is TGTGCCAGCAGCTTAACGGGACTAGGGGGTGAGCAGTTCTTC.

This clone was observed a few times. CDR3 DNA sequence: TGTGCCAGCAGTATACACCTTAGGACAGGCCAAGAGACCCAGTACTTC. It encodes CASSIHLRTGQETQYF. V usage is TRBV27 and J usage is TRBJ2-5; TRBD1 matches 7 bases. There are 16 residues in the CDR3. V gave up 5 bases and J gave up 1 base; unmatched junction bases: 10. CDR1 and CDR2 from the germline V gene are MNHEY and SMNVEV (reference sequence).

The genes are TRBV9 and TRBJ2-5; D is possibly TRBD2 (6 bases). The CDR3 is 15 amino acids. Trimming removed 4 bases from V and 0 bases from J, with 13 bases in between. Germline V gives CDR1 SGDLS, CDR2 YYNGEE. The CDR3, as DNA: TGTGCCAGCAGCTCGCCTAGGGACTACCAAGAGACCCAGTACTTC. Protein: CASSSPRDYQETQYF.

The rearrangement joins TRBV2 to TRBJ2-2; possible D gene TRBD1, 5 bases. This CDR3 spans 15 amino acids. CDR1 and CDR2 from the germline V gene are SNHLY and FYNNEI. V lost 5 bases and J 1 base, leaving 11 bases between the germline ends. The CDR3 DNA sequence: TGTGCCAGCAGTAGACAGACAAAGAACACCGGGGAGCTGTTTTTT. Amino acid sequence: CASSRQTKNTGELFF. Based on the CDR3 plus reference TRBV2 and TRBJ2-2, the full variable domain is EPEVTQTPSHQVTQMGQEVILRCVPISNHLYFYWYRQILGQKVEFLVSFYNNEISEKSEIFDDQFSVERPDGSNFTLKIRSTKLEDSAMYFCASSRQTKNTGELFFGEGSRLTVL.